This T cell receptor beta chain was obtained from a study of blood T cell repertoires in COVID-19. Across the whole study: Acute-phase and convalescent COVID-19 samples originated in the United States, Italy and Spain. The analysed material was cDNA or gDNA that came from T cells, B-cell-depleted T cells, or PBMCs.

This clone was seen only once. The study assigned cohorts using participant-reported clinical history. Germline V CDR1 and CDR2: GTSNPN, SVGIG (reference sequence). The junction had 6 bases not matched to a gene; V was cut back by 3 bases and J by 6 bases. The CDR3 consists of 13 residues. Per the original data handling: Quantification of nucleated cells was approximated via reference gene primer amplification. Data came from immunoSEQ multiplex PCR; TCRdb stores just in-frame clones and leaves some out. V, J and clone size are those of that table, while D and trimming were read from the DNA. The sample holds about 240,000 clones; about nine tenths are singletons and the top ten take roughly 2.6%.

This chain uses TRBV30 with TRBJ1-1; 8 nucleotides line up with TRBD1. Sequences were obtained from PBMCs or T cells enriched from blood (not recorded which). This clonotype originated in a woman in her 30s with acute COVID-19. CDR3 sequence: CAWRATGVPEAFF. The CDR3 DNA is TGTGCCTGGAGAGCGACAGGGGTGCCTGAAGCTTTCTTT. The full variable domain, completed using reference TRBV30 and TRBJ1-1, is SQTIHQWPATLVQPVGSPLSLECTVEGTSNPNLYWYRQAAGRGLQLLFYSVGIGQISSEVPQNLSASRPQDRQFILSSKKLLLSDSGFYLCAWRATGVPEAFFGQGTRLTVV.